The entry below describes one TCR beta chain. Its target is unknown. Per germline, CDR1 LGHNA and CDR2 YNFKEQ. Between the trimmed V and J ends, which lost 0 bases and 0 bases, there was a span of 9 bases. The length of the CDR3 is 16 residues. This sample was taken from a study of cytomegalovirus exposure and HLA in healthy donors. Overall study findings and caveats: The records held CMV serostatus as the only immune exposure information. Later work found that TCR association rates differed between HLA loci; DRB1 had the most and HLA-C the fewest. The study found most TCR sequences rare, yet found some public TCRs in many donors. The productive fraction for most TCR beta V segments was about 90% or about 30% in an earlier analysis.

Vbeta (60) and Jbeta (13) primers were used in the PCR. The protocol was immunoSEQ multiplex PCR, while the TCRdb copy is restricted to in-frame clones and leaves out a portion. Here the sample spans some 200,000 clones, around three quarters being singletons. Sequenced input: PBMCs. This clonotype was obtained from a woman between 50 and 59 years old in good health and CMV-seronegative. J is TRBJ1-3 and V is TRBV4-2, with D perhaps matching TRBD1 (6 bases). DNA of the CDR3: TGTGCCAGCAGCCAAGATTGGGGGCTCTCTGGAAACACCATATATTTT. This gives the protein CASSQDWGLSGNTIYF.